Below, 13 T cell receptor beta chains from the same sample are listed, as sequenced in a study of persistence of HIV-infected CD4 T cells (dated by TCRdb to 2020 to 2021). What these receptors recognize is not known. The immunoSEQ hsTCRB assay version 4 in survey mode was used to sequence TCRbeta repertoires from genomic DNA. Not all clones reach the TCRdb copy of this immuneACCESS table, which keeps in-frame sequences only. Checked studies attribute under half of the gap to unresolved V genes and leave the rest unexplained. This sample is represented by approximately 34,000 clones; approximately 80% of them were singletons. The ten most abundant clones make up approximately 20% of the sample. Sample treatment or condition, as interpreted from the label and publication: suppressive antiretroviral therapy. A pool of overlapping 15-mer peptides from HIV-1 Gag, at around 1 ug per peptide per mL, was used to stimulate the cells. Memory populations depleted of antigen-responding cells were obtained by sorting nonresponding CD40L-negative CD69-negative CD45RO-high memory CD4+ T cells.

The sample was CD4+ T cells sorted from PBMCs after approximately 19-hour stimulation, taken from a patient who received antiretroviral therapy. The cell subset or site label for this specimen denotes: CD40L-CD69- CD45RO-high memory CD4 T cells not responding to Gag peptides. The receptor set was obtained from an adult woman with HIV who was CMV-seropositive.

The DNA for the CDR3 is TGTGCCAGCAGCTCCCCTTTAAAGGTCTCAGCTTTCTTT. Translation gives CASSSPLKVSAFF. The chain combines TRBV7-9 with TRBJ1-1; D is ambiguous. This CDR3 spans 13 amino acids. Between the trimmed V and J ends, which lost 4 bases and 10 bases, there was a span of 16 bases. Germline CDR1 reads SEHNR; CDR2 reads FQNEAQ (reference sequence).

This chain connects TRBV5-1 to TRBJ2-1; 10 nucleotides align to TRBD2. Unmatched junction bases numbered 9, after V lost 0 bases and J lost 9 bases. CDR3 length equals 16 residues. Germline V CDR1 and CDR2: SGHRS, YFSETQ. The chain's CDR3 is CASSLGLAGVQGEQFF. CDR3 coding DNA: TGCGCCAGCAGCTTGGGGCTAGCGGGAGTTCAGGGTGAGCAGTTCTTC. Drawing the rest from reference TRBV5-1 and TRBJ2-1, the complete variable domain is KAGVTQTPRYLIKTRGQQVTLSCSPISGHRSVSWYQQTPGQGLQFLFEYFSETQRNKGNFPGRFSGRQFSNSRSEMNVSTLELGDSALYLCASSLGLAGVQGEQFFGPGTRLTVL.

The CDR3 region is CSVEAGREAFF. CDR3 sequence (DNA): TGCAGCGTTGAAGCAGGGCGTGAAGCTTTCTTT. V and J are TRBV29-1 and TRBJ1-1; maybe TRBD1 (5 bases). Looked up from germline, CDR1 is SQVTM and CDR2 is ANQGSEA. V was clipped by 1 base and J by 7 bases, with 7 bases between them. This CDR3 comprises 11 residues.

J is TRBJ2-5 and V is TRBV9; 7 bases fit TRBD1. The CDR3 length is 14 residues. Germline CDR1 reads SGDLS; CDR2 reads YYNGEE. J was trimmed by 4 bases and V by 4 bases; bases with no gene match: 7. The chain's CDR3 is CASSRTGVGETQYF. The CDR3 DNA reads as TGTGCCAGCAGCCGAACAGGGGTTGGAGAGACCCAGTACTTC.

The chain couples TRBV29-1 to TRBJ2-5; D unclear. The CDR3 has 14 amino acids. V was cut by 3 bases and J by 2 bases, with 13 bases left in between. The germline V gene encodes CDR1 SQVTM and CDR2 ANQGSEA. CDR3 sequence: CSVDAPSRQETQYF. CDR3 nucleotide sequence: TGCAGCGTTGATGCGCCCTCCAGACAAGAGACCCAGTACTTC.

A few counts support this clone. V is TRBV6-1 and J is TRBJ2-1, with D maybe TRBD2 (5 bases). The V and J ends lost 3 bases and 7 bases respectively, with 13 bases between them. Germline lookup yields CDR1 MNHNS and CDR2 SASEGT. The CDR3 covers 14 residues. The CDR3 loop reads CASSDHLLANEQFF. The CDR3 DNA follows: TGTGCCAGCAGTGACCACCTCCTAGCTAATGAGCAGTTCTTC.

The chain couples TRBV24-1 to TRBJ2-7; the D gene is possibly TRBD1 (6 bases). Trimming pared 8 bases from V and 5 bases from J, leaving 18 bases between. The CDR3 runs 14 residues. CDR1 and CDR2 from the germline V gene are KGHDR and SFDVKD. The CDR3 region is CATNQPGDPHEQYF. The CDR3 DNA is TGTGCCACCAATCAACCAGGGGACCCCCACGAGCAGTACTTC.

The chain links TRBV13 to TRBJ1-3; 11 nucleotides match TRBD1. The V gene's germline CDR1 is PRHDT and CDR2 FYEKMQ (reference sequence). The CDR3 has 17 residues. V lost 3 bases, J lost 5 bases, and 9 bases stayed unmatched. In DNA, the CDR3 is TGTGCCAGCAGCTTCGGGGCCGGGACAGGGGGTAGAAACACCATATATTTT. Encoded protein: CASSFGAGTGGRNTIYF.

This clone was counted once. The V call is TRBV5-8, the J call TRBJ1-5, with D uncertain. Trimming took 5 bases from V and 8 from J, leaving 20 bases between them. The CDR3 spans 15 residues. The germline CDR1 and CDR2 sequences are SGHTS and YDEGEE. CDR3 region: CASRSVSGYIKPQHF. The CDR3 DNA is TGTGCCAGCAGATCCGTCAGTGGGTACATCAAGCCCCAGCATTTT.

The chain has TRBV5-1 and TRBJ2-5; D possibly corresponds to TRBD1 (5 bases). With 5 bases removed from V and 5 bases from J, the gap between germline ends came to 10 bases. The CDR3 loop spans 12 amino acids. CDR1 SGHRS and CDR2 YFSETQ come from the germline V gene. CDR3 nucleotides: TGCGCCAGCAGTTGGGGCGGTGAGACCCAGTACTTC. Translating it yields CASSWGGETQYF.

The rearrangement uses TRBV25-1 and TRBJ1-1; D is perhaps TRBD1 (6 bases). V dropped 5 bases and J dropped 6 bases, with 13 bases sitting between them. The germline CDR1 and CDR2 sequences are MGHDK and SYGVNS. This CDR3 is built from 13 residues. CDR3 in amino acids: CASSRGGLAEAFF. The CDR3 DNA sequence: TGTGCCAGCAGTCGGGGGGGCCTCGCTGAAGCTTTCTTT.

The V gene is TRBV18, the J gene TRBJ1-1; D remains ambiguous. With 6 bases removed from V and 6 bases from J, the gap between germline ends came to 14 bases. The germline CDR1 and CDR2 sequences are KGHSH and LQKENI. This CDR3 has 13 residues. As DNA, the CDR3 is TGTGCCAGCTCGTACGGCGTACCGTCTGAAGCTTTCTTT. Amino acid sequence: CASSYGVPSEAFF.

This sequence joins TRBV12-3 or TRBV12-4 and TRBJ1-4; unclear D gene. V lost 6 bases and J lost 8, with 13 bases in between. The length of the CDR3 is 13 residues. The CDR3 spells CASSSSSSEKLFF. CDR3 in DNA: TGTGCCAGCAGCTCCTCCTCATCCGAAAAACTGTTTTTT.